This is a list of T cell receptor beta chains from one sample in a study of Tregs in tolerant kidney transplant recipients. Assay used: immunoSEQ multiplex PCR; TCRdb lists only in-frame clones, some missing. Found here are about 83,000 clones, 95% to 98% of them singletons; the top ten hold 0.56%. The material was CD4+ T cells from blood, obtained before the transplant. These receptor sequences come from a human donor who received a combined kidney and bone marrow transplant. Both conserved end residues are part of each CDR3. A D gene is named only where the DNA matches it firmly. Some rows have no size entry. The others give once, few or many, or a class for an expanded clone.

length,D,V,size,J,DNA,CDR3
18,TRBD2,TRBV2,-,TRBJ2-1,TGTGCCAGCAGTGAAACGGGGAGCGGGAGGAGGAGGCCGCATGAGCAGTTCTTC,CASSETGSGRRRPHEQFF
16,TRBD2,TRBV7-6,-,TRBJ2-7,TGTGCCAGCAGCTCCCTGGCCACTAGCGGGGGGTACGAGCAGTACTTC,CASSSLATSGGYEQYF
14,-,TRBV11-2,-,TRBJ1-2,TGTGCCAGCAGCCCCACAGGAGCGCCCTATGGCTACACCTTC,CASSPTGAPYGYTF
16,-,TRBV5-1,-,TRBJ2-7,TGCGCCAGCAGCGCTTCTAATCGTGGAGGGGCCTACGAGCAGTACTTC,CASSASNRGGAYEQYF
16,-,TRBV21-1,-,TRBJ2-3,TGTGCCAGCAGCAAAGAAGTTAGGCTAGCGGTAGATACGCAGTATTTT,CASSKEVRLAVDTQYF
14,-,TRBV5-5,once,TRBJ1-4,TGTGCCAGCAGCTTTGACATCCATAATGAAAAACTGTTTTTT,CASSFDIHNEKLFF
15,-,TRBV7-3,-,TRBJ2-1,TGTGCCAGCAGTCTGGCGGGGGCCTCCTACAATGAGCAGTTCTTC,CASSLAGASYNEQFF
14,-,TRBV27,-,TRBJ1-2,TGTGCCAGCAGTCCCCACCCCGGACTCTATGGCTACACCTTC,CASSPHPGLYGYTF
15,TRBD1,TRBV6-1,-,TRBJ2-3,TGTGCCAGCAGTGTACAGGGGCGAGGGACAGATACGCAGTATTTT,CASSVQGRGTDTQYF
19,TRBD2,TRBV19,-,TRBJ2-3,TGTGCCAGTAGTATGTTGCCGGGTGGGTCTAGCGGGATTCGCGATACGCAGTATTTT,CASSMLPGGSSGIRDTQYF
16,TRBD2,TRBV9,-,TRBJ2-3,TGTGCCAGCAGCTACCTTAGCGGGAGCATCCCAGATACGCAGTATTTT,CASSYLSGSIPDTQYF
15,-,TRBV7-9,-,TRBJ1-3,TGTGCCAGCAGCTTAATGGGGGCAACTGGAAACACCATATATTTT,CASSLMGATGNTIYF
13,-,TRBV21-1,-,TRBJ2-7,TGTGCCAGCAGCGGACAGGGTGTCCACGAGCAGTACTTC,CASSGQGVHEQYF
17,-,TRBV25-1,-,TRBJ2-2,TGTGCCAGCAGTTCGACTTGGGCGGGATGGGACACCGGGGAGCTGTTTTTT,CASSSTWAGWDTGELFF
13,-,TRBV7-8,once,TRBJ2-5,TGTGCCAGCAGCTTAGCCAGGGGAGCGACCCAGTACTTC,CASSLARGATQYF
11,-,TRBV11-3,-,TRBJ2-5,TGTGCCAGCAGCGTATCAGAGACCCAGTACTTC,CASSVSETQYF
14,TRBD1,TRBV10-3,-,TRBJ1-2,TGTGCCATCAGCCCGGACAGGGCAAACTATGGCTACACCTTC,CAISPDRANYGYTF
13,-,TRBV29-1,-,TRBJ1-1,TGCAGCGTTGGTAGCGTCATGAACACTGAAGCTTTCTTT,CSVGSVMNTEAFF
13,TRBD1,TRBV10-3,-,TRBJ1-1,TGTGCCACCACAGGGGTAATGAACACTGAAGCTTTCTTT,CATTGVMNTEAFF
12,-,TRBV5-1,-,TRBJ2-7,TGCGCCAGCAGCCCAACAGGGCCGGCACAGTACTTC,CASSPTGPAQYF
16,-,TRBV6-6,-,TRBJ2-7,TGTGCCAGCAGTTACGGAGGAGCTAACCCCTACTACGAGCAGTACTTC,CASSYGGANPYYEQYF
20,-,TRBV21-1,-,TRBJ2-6,TGTGCCAGCAGCAAAGCGCTCACAGAGAACAAGAGTTCTGGGGCCAACGTCCTGACTTTC,CASSKALTENKSSGANVLTF
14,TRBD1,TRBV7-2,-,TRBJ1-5,TGTGCCAGCAGCGAGCAGGGGGACAACCAGCCCCAGCATTTT,CASSEQGDNQPQHF
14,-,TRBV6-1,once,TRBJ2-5,TGTGCCAGCAGCCCACAGGGAAGGGGAGAGACCCAGTACTTC,CASSPQGRGETQYF
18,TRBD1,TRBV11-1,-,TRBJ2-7,TGTGCCAGCAGCTTGCCGAAACCACCGGGACAGGGGTTCTACGAGCAGTACTTC,CASSLPKPPGQGFYEQYF
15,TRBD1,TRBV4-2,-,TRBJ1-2,TGTGCCAGCAGCCAAGATCGACAGGGGGGTTATGGCTACACCTTC,CASSQDRQGGYGYTF
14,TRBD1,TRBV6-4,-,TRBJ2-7,TGTGCCAGGATTGAAGCCGGGACAGCGTGCGAGCAGTACTTC,CARIEAGTACEQYF
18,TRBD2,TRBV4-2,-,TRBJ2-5,TGTGCCAGCAGCCGAGACCCTCTAGCGGGAGGGCTTCAAGAGACCCAGTACTTC,CASSRDPLAGGLQETQYF
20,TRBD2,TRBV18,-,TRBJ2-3,TGTGCCAGCTCACCAAGGTTAAGCGGGGGCCAGTTACAAAGCACAGATACGCAGTATTTT,CASSPRLSGGQLQSTDTQYF
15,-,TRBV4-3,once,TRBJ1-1,TGCGCCAGCAGCCAAGACCCACAGGTTTATACTGAAGCTTTCTTT,CASSQDPQVYTEAFF
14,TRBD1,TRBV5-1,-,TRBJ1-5,TGCGCCAGCAGCCCGGACAGGGAGGGTCAGCCCCAGCATTTT,CASSPDREGQPQHF
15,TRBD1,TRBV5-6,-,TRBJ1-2,TGTGCCAGCACCCGACTGGACAGGGCAATACGGGGCTACACCTTC,CASTRLDRAIRGYTF
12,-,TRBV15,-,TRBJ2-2,TGTGCCACACAGCCGAACACCGGGGAGCTGTTTTTT,CATQPNTGELFF
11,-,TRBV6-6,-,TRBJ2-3,TGTGCCAGCAGCCCCGGGGATACGCAGTATTTT,CASSPGDTQYF
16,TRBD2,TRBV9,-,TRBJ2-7,TGTGCCAGCAGCGTAGGTTTTAGCGGGAGCTCCTACGAGCAGTACTTC,CASSVGFSGSSYEQYF
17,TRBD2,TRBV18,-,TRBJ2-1,TGTGCCAGCTCACCGTCGGGACTAGCGGAGCCCTACAATGAGCAGTTCTTC,CASSPSGLAEPYNEQFF
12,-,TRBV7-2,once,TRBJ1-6,TGTGCCAGCAGCTTACACAGTTCACCCCTCCACTTT,CASSLHSSPLHF
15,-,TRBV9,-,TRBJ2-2,TGTGCCAGCAGCGTAGACGTCAGGGTCACCGGGGAGCTGTTTTTT,CASSVDVRVTGELFF
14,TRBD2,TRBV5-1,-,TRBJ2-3,TGCGCCAGCGGACTAGACGGTGGGGACGATACGCAGTATTTT,CASGLDGGDDTQYF
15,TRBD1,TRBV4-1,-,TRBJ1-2,TGCGCCAGCAGACCACAGGGGGCTTCGGGCTATGGCTACACCTTC,CASRPQGASGYGYTF
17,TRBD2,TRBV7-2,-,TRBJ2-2,TGTGCCAGCAGCTTTGGTTTAGCGGGAGGGCTGCCCGGGGAGCTGTTTTTT,CASSFGLAGGLPGELFF
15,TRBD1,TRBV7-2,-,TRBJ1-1,TGTGCCAGCAGCAAAAACACAGGGGGCTACACTGAAGCTTTCTTT,CASSKNTGGYTEAFF
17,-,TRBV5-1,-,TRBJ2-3,TGCGCCAGCAGCCCAATAGCAGGGCGGCAGATTGGGGATACGCAGTATTTT,CASSPIAGRQIGDTQYF
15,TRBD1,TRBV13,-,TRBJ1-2,TGTGCCAGCAGCGGACGGGACAGACGTAACTATGGCTACACCTTC,CASSGRDRRNYGYTF
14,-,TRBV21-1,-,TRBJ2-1,TGTGCCAGTCTAACTAGCGGGGGGTACAATGAGCAGTTCTTC,CASLTSGGYNEQFF
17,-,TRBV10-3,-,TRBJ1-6,TGTGCCATCAGTGAATCCCCTAGCACAGGGCCCTATTCACCCCTCCACTTT,CAISESPSTGPYSPLHF
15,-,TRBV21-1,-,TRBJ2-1,TGTGCCAGCAGCAAAAGGAACAGCTCCTACAATGAGCAGTTCTTC,CASSKRNSSYNEQFF
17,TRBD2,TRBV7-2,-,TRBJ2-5,TGTGCCAGCAGCTTAGCGTCTAGCGGGGGGGGGCAAGAGACCCAGTACTTC,CASSLASSGGGQETQYF
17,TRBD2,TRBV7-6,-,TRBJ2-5,TGTGCCAGCAGCCCAGGACTAGCGGGGGACCCGCGGCGGACCCAGTACTTC,CASSPGLAGDPRRTQYF
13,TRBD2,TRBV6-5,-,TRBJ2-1,TGTGCCAGCAGCCGGGACTACTACAATGAGCAGTTCTTC,CASSRDYYNEQFF
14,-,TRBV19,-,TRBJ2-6,TGTGCCAGTAGTATCCGTGTGGGGGCCAACGTCCTGACTTTC,CASSIRVGANVLTF
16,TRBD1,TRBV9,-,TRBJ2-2,TGTGCCAGCAGCGTAGCACAGGGGGCCGACAGCGGGGAGCTGTTTTTT,CASSVAQGADSGELFF
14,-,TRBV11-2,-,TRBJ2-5,TGTGCCAGCAGTTATCAGGGCGGCCAAGAGACCCAGTACTTC,CASSYQGGQETQYF
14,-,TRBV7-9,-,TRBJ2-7,TGTGCCAGCAGCTTACGGTCCCTTCCCTACGAGCAGTACTTC,CASSLRSLPYEQYF
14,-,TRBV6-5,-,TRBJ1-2,TGTGCCAGCACCCCATCGGGTCAGAACTATGGCTACACCTTC,CASTPSGQNYGYTF
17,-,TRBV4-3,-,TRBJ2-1,TGCGCCAGCAGCCAAGAAGGAGGGGAGTGGGTCTACAATGAGCAGTTCTTC,CASSQEGGEWVYNEQFF
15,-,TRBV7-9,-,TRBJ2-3,TGTGCCAGCAGCCCGGATGGGAGGTCAACAGATACGCAGTATTTT,CASSPDGRSTDTQYF
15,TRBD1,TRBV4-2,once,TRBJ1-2,TGTGCCAGCAGCCAAGATTTAACAGGGGGTAGGGGCTACACCTTC,CASSQDLTGGRGYTF
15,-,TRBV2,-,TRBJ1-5,TGTGCCAGCAGTGGGAGGGATGGTTGGAATCAGCCCCAGCATTTT,CASSGRDGWNQPQHF